Following are 5 T cell receptor beta chains from one sample sequenced in a study of OX40 agonist ivuxolimab in advanced cancers. Produced via immunoSEQ multiplex PCR; TCRdb's table is partial and in-frame only. The sample has more than 60,000 clones; roughly nine tenths are singletons. The source was CD4+ or CD8+ T cells sorted from blood, collected in a trial of the OX40 agonist ivuxolimab. These receptors all come from an adult with an advanced solid tumor such as melanoma, head and neck, liver or kidney cancer.

This rearrangement joins TRBV11-2 to TRBJ1-1; D unresolved. The V and J ends lost 2 bases and 0 bases respectively, with 7 bases between them. CDR1 is SGHAT, CDR2 FQNNGV, per germline. This CDR3 has 14 residues. The CDR3 spells CASSLNTLNTEAFF. The CDR3 bases are TGTGCCAGCAGCTTAAACACCTTGAACACTGAAGCTTTCTTT.

V and J are TRBV9 and TRBJ2-1, with 9 bases matching TRBD2. V was clipped by 5 bases and J by 7 bases; unmatched bases: 4. CDR3 length: 13 residues. Looked up from germline, CDR1 is SGDLS and CDR2 is YYNGEE. The CDR3 DNA follows: TGTGCCAGCAGTCGTAGCGGGAGTAATGAGCAGTTCTTC. Translating it yields CASSRSGSNEQFF.

The chain employs TRBV9 and TRBJ2-5; D possibly corresponds to TRBD1 (5 bases). This CDR3 contains 15 residues. CDR1 is SGDLS and CDR2 is YYNGEE in the germline V gene. V gave up 4 bases and J gave up 2 bases, with 15 bases separating them. The CDR3 nucleotides are TGTGCCAGCAGCCCGATTGGACAAGTTCAAGAGACCCAGTACTTC. Its protein is CASSPIGQVQETQYF.

The V and J genes are TRBV5-1 and TRBJ1-2; D might be TRBD1 (5 bases). Trimming cost V 0 bases and J 6 bases, with 15 bases left between them. In germline, CDR1 is SGHRS, CDR2 YFSETQ. The CDR3 consists of 15 residues. As DNA, the CDR3 is TGCGCCAGCAGCTTGGCCTCGGGGGTAGGCGATGGCTACACCTTC. Translated: CASSLASGVGDGYTF.

This chain joins TRBV15 and TRBJ2-5; unclear D gene. The CDR3 length is 13 residues. The germline V and J ends were trimmed by 8 bases and 2 bases, with 12 bases remaining between them. CDR1 is LNHNV and CDR2 is YYDKDF in the germline V gene (reference sequence). This chain's CDR3 is CATGRRQQETQYF. CDR3 bases: TGTGCCACCGGACGTCGACAACAAGAGACCCAGTACTTC.